This T cell receptor (beta chain) was identified in a study of vaccination and CD4 T cells after COVID-19. Study overall: Stimulation of the cells used overlapping spike peptide pools from SARS-CoV-2 and from the common cold coronaviruses HCoV-NL63, HCoV-OC43 and HCoV-229E.

Treatment denoted: approximately 11-day PBMC culture with coronavirus spike peptide pools or control peptides (ViraFEST assay). A remark on this clonotype: Its target is not known.

With the Oncomine TCR Beta short-read assay, DNA from cultured CD4+ T cells was sequenced. Each CDR3 protein is one row after TCRdb ran MiXCR on the PCR reads. Counted here are around 21,000 distinct CDR3 sequences, approximately 56% occurring once; the ten biggest clones make up more than 8.5%. The V gene end was trimmed by 3 bases and the J gene end by 3 bases; junction bases not matched to a gene: 7. Germline assignment: CDR1 DFQATT and CDR2 SNEGSKA (reference sequence). CDR3 length: 14 amino acids. The sequence was collected from a human donor who had recovered from COVID-19. V usage is TRBV20-1 and J usage is TRBJ2-7; TRBD1 matches 8 bases. The sequencing used CD4+ T cells from blood, cultured in vitro, collected after SARS-CoV-2 vaccination. CDR3 nucleotides: TGCAGTGCTAGCGACCTGACAGGGGACTACGAGCAGTACTTC. It codes for CSASDLTGDYEQYF.